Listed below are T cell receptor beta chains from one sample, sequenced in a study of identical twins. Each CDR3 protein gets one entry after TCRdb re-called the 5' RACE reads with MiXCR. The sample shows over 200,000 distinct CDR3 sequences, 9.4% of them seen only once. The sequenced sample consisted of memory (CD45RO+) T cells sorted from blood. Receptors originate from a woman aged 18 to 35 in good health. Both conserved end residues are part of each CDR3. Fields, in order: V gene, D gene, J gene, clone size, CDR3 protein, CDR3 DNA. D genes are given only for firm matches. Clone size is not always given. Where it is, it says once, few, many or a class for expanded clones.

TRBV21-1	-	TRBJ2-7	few	CASNPEEENEQYF	TGTGCCAGCAACCCCGAGGAGGAAAACGAGCAGTACTTC
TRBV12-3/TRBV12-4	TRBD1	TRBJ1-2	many	CASSFQQGIGYGYTF	TGTGCCAGCAGTTTCCAACAGGGGATAGGCTATGGCTACACCTTC
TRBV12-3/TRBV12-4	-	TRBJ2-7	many	CASSLGGSSYEQYF	TGTGCCAGCAGTTTAGGTGGAAGCTCCTACGAGCAGTACTTC
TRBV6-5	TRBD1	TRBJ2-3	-	CASSYAPTGAFSDTQYF	TGTGCCAGCAGTTACGCACCCACAGGGGCTTTCTCAGATACGCAGTATTTT
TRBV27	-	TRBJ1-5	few	CASSSKGERNQPQHF	TGTGCCAGCAGTTCAAAGGGTGAGCGCAATCAGCCCCAGCATTTT
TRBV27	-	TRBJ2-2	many	CASSSAGNPRTLGSTGELFF	TGTGCCAGCAGCTCGGCGGGAAACCCGAGAACCCTAGGGAGCACCGGGGAGCTGTTTTTT
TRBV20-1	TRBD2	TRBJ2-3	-	CSATRGRAGGGNTQYF	TGCAGTGCCACCCGGGGGCGAGCGGGGGGCGGGAATACGCAGTATTTT
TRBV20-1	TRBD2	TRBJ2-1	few	CSARTSGGAGYNEQFF	TGCAGTGCCAGGACTAGCGGGGGGGCTGGCTACAATGAGCAGTTCTTC
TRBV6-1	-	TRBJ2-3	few	CATKLGSTDTQYF	TGTGCCACCAAGCTGGGGAGCACAGATACGCAGTATTTT
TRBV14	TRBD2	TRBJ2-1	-	CASSQRRTSGDDNEQFF	TGTGCCAGCAGCCAGCGACGGACTAGCGGAGACGACAATGAGCAGTTCTTC
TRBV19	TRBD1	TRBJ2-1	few	CASSQPPGTVGNEQFF	TGTGCCAGTAGTCAGCCGCCCGGGACAGTGGGCAATGAGCAGTTCTTC
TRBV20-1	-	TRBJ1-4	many	CSAQRGGTNEKLFF	TGCAGTGCCCAGAGGGGGGGCACCAATGAAAAACTGTTTTTT
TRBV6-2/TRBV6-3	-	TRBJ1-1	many	CASSYLVTEAFF	TGTGCCAGCAGTTACTTAGTCACTGAAGCTTTCTTT
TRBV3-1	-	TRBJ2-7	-	CASSHGGLLRYEQYF	TGTGCCAGCAGCCACGGGGGACTGCTCCGCTACGAGCAGTACTTC
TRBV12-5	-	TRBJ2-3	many	CASGYATDTQYF	TGTGCTAGTGGTTATGCCACAGATACGCAGTATTTT
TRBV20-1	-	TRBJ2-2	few	CSASQGNTGELFF	TGCAGTGCTAGTCAAGGGAACACCGGGGAGCTGTTTTTT
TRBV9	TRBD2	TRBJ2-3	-	CASGSGIGLITDTQYF	TGTGCCAGTGGAAGCGGGATCGGGCTGATTACAGATACGCAGTATTTT
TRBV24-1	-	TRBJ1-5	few	CATLRGSNQPQHF	TGTGCCACCTTACGGGGGAGCAATCAGCCCCAGCATTTT
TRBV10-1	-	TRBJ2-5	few	CASSDPDQETQYF	TGCGCCAGCAGTGACCCAGACCAAGAGACCCAGTACTTC
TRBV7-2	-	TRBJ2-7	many	CASSLGLRGVYEQYF	TGTGCCAGCAGCTTAGGTCTCAGAGGGGTCTACGAGCAGTACTTC
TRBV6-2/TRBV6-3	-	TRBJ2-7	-	CASSYPMIVEQYF	TGTGCCAGCAGTTACCCTATGATTGTCGAGCAGTACTTC
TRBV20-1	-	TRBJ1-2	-	CSARRGDYGYTF	TGCAGTGCTAGGAGGGGCGACTATGGCTACACCTTC
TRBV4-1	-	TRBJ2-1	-	CASSMVGDEQFF	TGCGCCAGCAGCATGGTCGGTGATGAGCAGTTCTTC
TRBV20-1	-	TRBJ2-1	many	CSASGRGRYNEQFF	TGCAGTGCCTCAGGACGGGGGAGGTACAATGAGCAGTTCTTC
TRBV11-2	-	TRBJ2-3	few	CASSAGLAPLTDTQYF	TGTGCCAGCAGCGCGGGCCTTGCGCCTCTCACAGATACGCAGTATTTT
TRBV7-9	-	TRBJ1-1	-	CASSLGTGPEAFF	TGTGCCAGCAGCCTAGGGACGGGTCCTGAAGCTTTCTTT
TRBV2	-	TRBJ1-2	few	CASSETGVGYTF	TGTGCCAGCAGTGAGACGGGGGTCGGCTACACCTTC
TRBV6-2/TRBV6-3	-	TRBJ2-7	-	CASTLAGGIYEQYF	TGTGCCAGCACCCTAGCAGGGGGGATCTACGAGCAGTACTTC
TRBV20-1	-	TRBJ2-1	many	CRAGSSYNEQFF	TGCAGGGCGGGGAGTTCCTACAATGAGCAGTTCTTC